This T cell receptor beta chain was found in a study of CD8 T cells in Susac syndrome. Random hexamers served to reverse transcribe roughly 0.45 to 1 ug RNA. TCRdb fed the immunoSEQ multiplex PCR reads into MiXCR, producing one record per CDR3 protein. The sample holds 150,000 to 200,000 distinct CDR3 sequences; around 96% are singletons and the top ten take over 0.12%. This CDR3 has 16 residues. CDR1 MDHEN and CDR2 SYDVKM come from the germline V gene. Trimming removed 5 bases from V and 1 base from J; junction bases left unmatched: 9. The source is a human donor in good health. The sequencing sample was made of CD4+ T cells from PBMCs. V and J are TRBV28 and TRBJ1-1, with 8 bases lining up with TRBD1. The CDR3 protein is CASSNTHRGGNTEAFF. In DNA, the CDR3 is TGTGCCAGCAGTAACACCCACAGGGGGGGGAACACTGAAGCTTTCTTT.